This T cell receptor (beta chain) was captured by sequencing in a study of blood T cell repertoires in COVID-19. Profiled with immunoSEQ multiplex PCR; TCRdb holds only in-frame clones, not every one. The sample includes around 94,000 clones, around 86% of them seen just once. The CDR3 loop spans 14 amino acids. Germline assignment: CDR1 ENHRY and CDR2 SYGVKD. Between the trimmed V and J ends, which lost 2 bases and 2 bases, there was a span of 9 bases. This chain connects TRBV10-3 to TRBJ2-5; TRBD2 is a possible D gene (5 bases). This TCR came from a middle-aged man with active or convalescent COVID-19. What was sequenced was peripheral blood. The CDR3 coding sequence is TGTGCCATCAGTGAGCGGGGTGGACAAGAGACCCAGTACTTC. Its protein product is CAISERGGQETQYF.